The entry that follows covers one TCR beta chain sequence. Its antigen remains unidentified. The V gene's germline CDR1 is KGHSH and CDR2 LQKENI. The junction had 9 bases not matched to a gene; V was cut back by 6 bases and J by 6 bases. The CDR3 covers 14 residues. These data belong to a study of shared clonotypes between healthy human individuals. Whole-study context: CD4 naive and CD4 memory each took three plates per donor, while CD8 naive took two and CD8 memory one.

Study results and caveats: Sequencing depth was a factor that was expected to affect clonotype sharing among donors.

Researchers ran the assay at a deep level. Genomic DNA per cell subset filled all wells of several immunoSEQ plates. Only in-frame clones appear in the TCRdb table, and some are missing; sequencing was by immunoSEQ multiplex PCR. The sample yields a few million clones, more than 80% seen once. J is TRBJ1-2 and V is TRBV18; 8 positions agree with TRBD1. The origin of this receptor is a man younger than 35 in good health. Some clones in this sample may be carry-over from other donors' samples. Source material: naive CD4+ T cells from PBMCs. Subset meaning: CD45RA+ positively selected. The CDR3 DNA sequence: TGTGCCAGCTCTATCGGACAGGGCGGTGATGGCTACACCTTC. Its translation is CASSIGQGGDGYTF.